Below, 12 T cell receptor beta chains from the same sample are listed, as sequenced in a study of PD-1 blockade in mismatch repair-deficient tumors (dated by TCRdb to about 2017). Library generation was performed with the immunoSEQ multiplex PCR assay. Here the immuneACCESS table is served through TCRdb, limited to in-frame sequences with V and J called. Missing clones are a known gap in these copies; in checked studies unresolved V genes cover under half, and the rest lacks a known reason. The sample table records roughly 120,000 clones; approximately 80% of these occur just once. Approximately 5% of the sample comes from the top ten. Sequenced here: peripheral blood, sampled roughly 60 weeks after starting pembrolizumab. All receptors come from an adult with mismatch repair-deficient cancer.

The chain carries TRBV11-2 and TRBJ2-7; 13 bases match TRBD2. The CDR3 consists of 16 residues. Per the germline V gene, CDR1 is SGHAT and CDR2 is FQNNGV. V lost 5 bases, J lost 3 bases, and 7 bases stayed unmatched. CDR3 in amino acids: CASSRGLAGDIYEQYF. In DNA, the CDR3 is TGTGCCAGCAGCCGAGGACTAGCGGGAGATATCTACGAGCAGTACTTC.

CDR3 nucleotides: TGTGCCAGCAGCCACGTGACAGACACTAACACTGAAGCTTTCTTT. This codes for CASSHVTDTNTEAFF. The chain carries TRBV4-2 and TRBJ1-1; a possible D gene is TRBD1 (5 bases). Germline CDR1 reads LGHNA; CDR2 reads YNFKEQ. V dropped 3 bases and J dropped 2 bases, with 13 bases sitting between them. The length of the CDR3 is 15 residues.

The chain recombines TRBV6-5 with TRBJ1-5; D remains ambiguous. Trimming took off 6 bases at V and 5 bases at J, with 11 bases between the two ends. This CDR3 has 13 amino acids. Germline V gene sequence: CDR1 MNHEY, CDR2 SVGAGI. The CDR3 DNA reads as TGTGCCAGCAGCGCATCGGCCTATCAGCCCCAGCATTTT. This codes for CASSASAYQPQHF.

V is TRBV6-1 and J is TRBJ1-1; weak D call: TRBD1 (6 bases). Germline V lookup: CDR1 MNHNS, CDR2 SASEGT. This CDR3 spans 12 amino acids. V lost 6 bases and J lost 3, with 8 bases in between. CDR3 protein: CASSDRYTEAFF. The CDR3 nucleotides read TGTGCCAGCAGCGACAGGTACACTGAAGCTTTCTTT.

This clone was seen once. Written as DNA, the CDR3 is TGTGCCAGCAGCGTAGTCGGGCAGAATGAAGCTTTCTTT. Translating it yields CASSVVGQNEAFF. The V gene is TRBV9, the J gene TRBJ1-1; D is ambiguous. Trimming removed 0 bases from V and 7 bases from J, with 10 bases in between. CDR1 is SGDLS and CDR2 is YYNGEE in the germline V gene. This CDR3 spans 13 amino acids.

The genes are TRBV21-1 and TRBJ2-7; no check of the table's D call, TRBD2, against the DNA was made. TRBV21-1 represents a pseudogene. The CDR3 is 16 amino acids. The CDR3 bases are TGTGCCAGCAGCCTTCGGCGGACTAGCGGGAGCTACGAGCAGTACTTC. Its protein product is CASSLRRTSGSYEQYF.

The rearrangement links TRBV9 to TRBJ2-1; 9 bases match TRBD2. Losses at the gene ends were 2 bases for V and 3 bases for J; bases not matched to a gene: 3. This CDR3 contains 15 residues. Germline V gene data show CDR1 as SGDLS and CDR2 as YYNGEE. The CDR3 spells CASSVSGSVYNEQFF. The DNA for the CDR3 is TGTGCCAGCAGCGTTAGCGGGAGTGTCTACAATGAGCAGTTCTTC.

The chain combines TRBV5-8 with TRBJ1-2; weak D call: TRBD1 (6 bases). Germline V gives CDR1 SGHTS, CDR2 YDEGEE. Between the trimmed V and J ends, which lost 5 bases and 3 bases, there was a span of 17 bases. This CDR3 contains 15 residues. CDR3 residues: CASSFGGGSHYGYTF. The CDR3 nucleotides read TGTGCCAGCAGTTTCGGAGGGGGGAGCCACTATGGCTACACCTTC. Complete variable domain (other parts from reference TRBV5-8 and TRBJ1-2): EAGVTQSPTHLIKTRGQQATLRCSPISGHTSVYWYQQALGLGLQFLLWYDEGEERNRGNFPPRFSGRQFPNYSSELNVNALELEDSALYLCASSFGGGSHYGYTFGSGTRLTVV.

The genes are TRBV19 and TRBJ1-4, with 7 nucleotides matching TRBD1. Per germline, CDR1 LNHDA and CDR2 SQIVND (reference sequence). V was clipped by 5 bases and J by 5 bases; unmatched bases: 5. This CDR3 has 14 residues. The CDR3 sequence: CASSGQGVNEKLFF. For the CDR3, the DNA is TGTGCCAGTAGTGGGCAGGGGGTAAATGAAAAACTGTTTTTT.

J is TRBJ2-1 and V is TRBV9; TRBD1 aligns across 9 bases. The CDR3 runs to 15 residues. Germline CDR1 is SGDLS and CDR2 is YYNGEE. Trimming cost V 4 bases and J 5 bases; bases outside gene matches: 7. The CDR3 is CASSFRDRVNNEQFF. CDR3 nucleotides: TGTGCCAGCAGCTTTCGGGACAGGGTGAACAATGAGCAGTTCTTC.

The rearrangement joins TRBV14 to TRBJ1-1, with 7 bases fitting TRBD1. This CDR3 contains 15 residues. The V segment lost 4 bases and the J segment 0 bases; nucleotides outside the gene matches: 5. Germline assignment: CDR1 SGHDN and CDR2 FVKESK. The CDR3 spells CASSPRTGLNTEAFF. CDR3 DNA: TGTGCCAGCAGCCCGAGGACAGGATTGAACACTGAAGCTTTCTTT.

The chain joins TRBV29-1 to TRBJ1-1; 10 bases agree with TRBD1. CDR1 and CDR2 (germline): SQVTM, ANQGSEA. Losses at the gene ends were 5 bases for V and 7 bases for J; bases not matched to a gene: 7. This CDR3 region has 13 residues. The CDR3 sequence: CSVSQTGGDEAFF. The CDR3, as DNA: TGCAGCGTTTCGCAGACAGGGGGCGATGAAGCTTTCTTT.